This T cell receptor beta chain originates from a study of blood T cell repertoires in COVID-19. Study summary: The origin of the acute and convalescent COVID-19 samples was the United States, Italy and Spain. In each case, the material was cDNA or gDNA derived from T cells, B-cell-depleted T cells, or PBMCs.

Seattle patients were enrolled during active infection and followed longitudinally. CDR3 length: 13 amino acids. CDR1 and CDR2 (germline): GTSNPN, SVGIG (reference sequence). V was clipped by 7 bases and J by 1 base, with 13 bases between them. Authors' processing steps: Amplification of reference gene primers provided the estimated nucleated cell counts. Here immunoSEQ multiplex PCR was the method, and the copy in TCRdb shows in-frame clones only, minus some. Clone size and the V and J calls come from that table; the DNA yielded D and trimming. Here the sample spans 200,000 to 250,000 clones, 75% to 85% being singletons.

This chain links TRBV30 with TRBJ1-1; TRBD1 is a possible D gene (6 bases). The sample taken for sequencing was peripheral blood. The sequence came from an older woman with COVID-19, enrolled during active disease. The CDR3 loop reads CASRQGPNTEAFF. The CDR3 DNA reads as TGTGCCTCCCGCCAGGGGCCGAACACTGAAGCTTTCTTT.